The subject of this entry is one TCR beta chain. Its antigen is as yet unknown. Clones were sequenced by immunoSEQ multiplex PCR, and TCRdb holds only the in-frame ones, with some missing. The data show roughly 110,000 clones, over 75% seen once. Lung cancer patients with chemo-refractory metastatic non-small-cell disease were given focal radiation plus CTLA-4 blockade with ipilimumab. The data originate from a study of radiotherapy plus CTLA-4 blockade in lung cancer. Study overall: Disease control reached approximately 30%, with objective responses in roughly 17%. Study findings and constraints: Blood saw expansion of tumor-derived TCR clones after radiotherapy plus ipilimumab. Increased serum interferon-beta after radiation also reportedly predicted response strongly.

This receptor was taken from a human donor with non-small cell lung cancer that progressed on radiotherapy plus ipilimumab. Some clones in this sample may be carry-over from other donors' samples. Sequences were derived from peripheral blood, sampled from a patient treated with radiotherapy plus ipilimumab.

CDR3 residues: CASSQRIQINTGELFF. As DNA, the CDR3 is TGTGCCAGCAGCCAGAGAATACAGATTAACACCGGGGAGCTGTTTTTT. The V gene is TRBV4-2, the J gene TRBJ2-2; no clear D. Germline V lookup: CDR1 LGHNA, CDR2 YNFKEQ. Trimming removed 3 bases from V and 2 bases from J, with 13 bases in between. The CDR3 totals 16 residues.